This TCR beta chain was sequenced for a study of T-cell reconstitution after alpha-beta-depleted transplantation in children. The V gene's germline CDR1 is SGHKS and CDR2 YYEKEE (reference sequence). Trimming took 3 bases from V and 2 from J; bases not matched to a gene: 9. The CDR3 is made up of 16 amino acids. Preparation of the TCRbeta library used unique molecular identifiers. TCRdb re-analysed the PCR reads in MiXCR, keeping a single row per CDR3 protein. The table shows under 750,000 distinct CDR3 sequences, with under 30% occurring only once. The V call is TRBV5-5, the J call TRBJ2-3; 7 bases match TRBD1. The material was PBMCs, mostly from graft donor cells, obtained 360 days after TCRalphabeta/CD19-depleted stem cell transplant. The TCR originated in a boy in the first two years of life who had a stem cell transplant for acute myeloid leukemia, so the T cells may come from the graft donor. In DNA, the CDR3 is TGTGCCAGCAGCTCACGTCTGGGACAGCCCACAGATACGCAGTATTTT. Its translation: CASSSRLGQPTDTQYF.